A selection of T cell receptor beta chains follows, all from one sample in a study of blood T cell repertoires in COVID-19. Libraries were prepared by immunoSEQ multiplex PCR; TCRdb keeps only in-frame clonotypes and omits some of them. This table holds tens of thousands of clones, roughly 80% found once. Sequenced sample: peripheral blood. The origin of the receptors is a man aged 55-75 years with acute or convalescent COVID-19. Both conserved end residues are part of each CDR3. A D gene is named only where the DNA matches it firmly. Expanded clones get a size class; other rows say once, few or many, or leave the size out.

CDR3nt	CDR3aa	j_gene	len	abundance	v_gene	d_gene
TGTGCCAGCACCTATAACTGGAACACTGAAGCTTTCTTT	CASTYNWNTEAFF	TRBJ1-1	13	-	TRBV25-1	-
TGTGCCAGCAGTTTAGCAGGGGTGAACACTGAAGCTTTCTTT	CASSLAGVNTEAFF	TRBJ1-1	14	-	TRBV27	-
TGTGCCAGCAGTACAACAGGGGGCATCACCGGGGAGCTGTTTTTT	CASSTTGGITGELFF	TRBJ2-2	15	-	TRBV27	TRBD1
TGTGCCAGCAGCCTCGTCGCGCACGGCGGGGGACTGTTTTTT	CASSLVAHGGGLFF	TRBJ1-4	14	-	TRBV5-8	-
TGTGCCAGCAGCGAGACAGATGGGGATCAGCCCCAGCATTTT	CASSETDGDQPQHF	TRBJ1-5	14	-	TRBV11-2	-
TGTGCCAGCAGCTTGGCTGGGGGCAGAACCTATGGCTACACCTTC	CASSLAGGRTYGYTF	TRBJ1-2	15	-	TRBV5-4	-
TGTGCCAGCAGCTACTACAGGACTAGCGGGGGGGCACGAGCAGATACGCAGTATTTT	CASSYYRTSGGARADTQYF	TRBJ2-3	19	-	TRBV3-1/TRBV3-2	TRBD2
TGTGCCAGCAGCATCCGGGGACTAGGCACAGATACGCAGTATTTT	CASSIRGLGTDTQYF	TRBJ2-3	15	-	TRBV5-6	TRBD2
TGTGCCAGCAGTTACCGGGGGACAGGGGCTAACTATGGCTACACCTTC	CASSYRGTGANYGYTF	TRBJ1-2	16	few	TRBV6-6	TRBD1
TGTGCCAGCAGCCAGGGGTTGACCACCGGGGAGCTGTTTTTT	CASSQGLTTGELFF	TRBJ2-2	14	-	TRBV7-9	-
TGTGCCAGCAGCCCAACTAGCGGGGGGCCGGGCACAGATACGCAGTATTTT	CASSPTSGGPGTDTQYF	TRBJ2-3	17	-	TRBV5-6	TRBD2
TGTGCCAGCGCCCCCAGGGGGGTCTATGGCTACACCTTC	CASAPRGVYGYTF	TRBJ1-2	13	-	TRBV19	TRBD1
TGTGCCAACGGACAGGGAAGGACTGAAGCTTTCTTT	CANGQGRTEAFF	TRBJ1-1	12	-	TRBV2	TRBD1
TGTGCCAGTAGTATCACGGGGTCTGGGGCCAACGTCCTGACTTTC	CASSITGSGANVLTF	TRBJ2-6	15	-	TRBV19	-
TGCGCCAGCAGCTTGTCAGGCCTAAACACTGAAGCTTTCTTT	CASSLSGLNTEAFF	TRBJ1-1	14	-	TRBV5-1	-
TGTGCCAGCAGCCCCAGGGGGGACAGGGCATACAATGAGCAGTTCTTC	CASSPRGDRAYNEQFF	TRBJ2-1	16	-	TRBV9	TRBD1
TGTGCCAGCGGCGGAGAAGGACTCTACGAGCAGTACTTC	CASGGEGLYEQYF	TRBJ2-7	13	-	TRBV2	-
TGTGCCAGCAGCCATCAAAGAGGGAGACTAGCGGGGGAAACCTACGAGCAGTACTTC	CASSHQRGRLAGETYEQYF	TRBJ2-7	19	-	TRBV3-1/TRBV3-2	TRBD2
TGTGCCAGCAGCCAAGACTTGGGACTAGCGGGGCCCCAAGAGACCCAGTACTTC	CASSQDLGLAGPQETQYF	TRBJ2-5	18	-	TRBV4-2	TRBD2
TGTGCCAGCAGCCCCGGACAGGGGGCTTTGTTCTATGGCTACACCTTC	CASSPGQGALFYGYTF	TRBJ1-2	16	-	TRBV3-1/TRBV3-2	TRBD1
TGTGCCAGCAGCCTATCGGGACAGGGAAATTCACCCCTCCACTTT	CASSLSGQGNSPLHF	TRBJ1-6	15	few	TRBV2	TRBD1
TGTGCCAGCAGCTTGGCGGGGGCTGGGGCCAACGTCCTGACTTTC	CASSLAGAGANVLTF	TRBJ2-6	15	few	TRBV5-4	-
TGTGCCAGCAGTACCAAGGGGGCTGGGGGCACTGAAGCTTTCTTT	CASSTKGAGGTEAFF	TRBJ1-1	15	-	TRBV6-2/TRBV6-3	TRBD1
TGTGCCAGCAGTGGGTGGACAGTCCAAGAGACCCAGTACTTC	CASSGWTVQETQYF	TRBJ2-5	14	few	TRBV6-2/TRBV6-3	-
TGCGCCAGCAGTCGGGACTCGATCACTGAAGCTTTCTTT	CASSRDSITEAFF	TRBJ1-1	13	-	TRBV5-1	-
TGTGCCAGCAGCACCGGACAGGGATCCGGGGCCAACGTCCTGACTTTC	CASSTGQGSGANVLTF	TRBJ2-6	16	-	TRBV5-5	TRBD1
TGTGCCAGCAGTTTTCCGGGATTAGACGAGCAGTACTTC	CASSFPGLDEQYF	TRBJ2-7	13	once	TRBV12-3/TRBV12-4	-
TGTGCCAGCAGCCGGACGGGGGGCCAGGATGAGCAGTTCTTC	CASSRTGGQDEQFF	TRBJ2-1	14	-	TRBV7-6	-
TGTGCCAGCAGCTTAAGGCAGGGATCTGATCAGCCCCAGCATTTT	CASSLRQGSDQPQHF	TRBJ1-5	15	-	TRBV7-2	-
TGTGCCAGCTCACCGCGGGGGGGCCCGAACACTGAAGCTTTCTTT	CASSPRGGPNTEAFF	TRBJ1-1	15	-	TRBV18	-
TGTGCCAGCAGCCCCACACAGGGCGGCTACACCTTC	CASSPTQGGYTF	TRBJ1-2	12	-	TRBV4-2	-